This T cell receptor beta chain was observed in a study of T cell responses to AZD1222 COVID-19 vaccine. The study, taken as a whole, reports: It was only a handful of AZD1222 recipients who were seropositive at baseline. Donor demographics were predominantly white British with a female majority; clonal diversity may be underestimated.

Repertoires were generated with immunoSEQ multiplex PCR, while TCRdb's copy carries only in-frame clones and drops some. Of approximately 70,000 clones detected, 70% to 90% appear once; the ten largest clones hold about 9%. Unmatched junction bases numbered 4, after V lost 4 bases and J lost 0 bases. Germline V CDR1 and CDR2: SGHDN, FVKESK. The CDR3 contains 16 residues. Regarding this clone: Its specificity is unknown.

The sequencing here drew on peripheral blood, taken 28 days after the second dose of the MenACWY control vaccine. This clonotype was obtained from an adult who received the MenACWY meningococcal vaccine as a control. The chain joins TRBV14 to TRBJ2-2, with 8 bases identical to TRBD1. CDR3 amino acids: CASSPRTGTNTGELFF. In DNA, the CDR3 is TGTGCCAGCAGCCCAAGGACAGGGACGAACACCGGGGAGCTGTTTTTT.